The subject of this entry is one T cell receptor (beta chain). The CDR3 is 14 amino acids. Per the germline V gene, CDR1 is SGHRS and CDR2 is YFSETQ. V was trimmed by 0 bases and J by 4 bases, leaving 8 bases between them. These data belong to a study of blood T cell repertoires in COVID-19. Assay used: immunoSEQ multiplex PCR; TCRdb lists only in-frame clones, some missing. The sample holds around 260,000 clones, approximately 81% seen once. The origin of this receptor is a man aged 60 to 69 with acute or convalescent COVID-19. Input material: peripheral blood. The chain couples TRBV5-1 to TRBJ1-5; D not resolved. In DNA, the CDR3 is TGCGCCAGCAGCTTGGACAGCTATAATCAGCCCCAGCATTTT. Translation: CASSLDSYNQPQHF.